This paragraph reports one T cell receptor beta chain. Its antigen is unknown. CDR1 SEHNR and CDR2 FQNEAQ come from the germline V gene (reference sequence). J gave up 3 bases and V 5 bases, and 9 bases lay outside the gene matches. CDR3 length: 16 residues. Treatment: oral pan-JAK inhibitor, 5-10 mg twice daily. These data belong to a study of CD8+ T cells in alopecia areata. About the research overall: Tofacitinib ran for 6 to 18 months before 6 months off drug.

Investigators isolated RNA and reverse transcribed it into cDNA to act as the sequencing template. Clones were sequenced by immunoSEQ multiplex PCR, and TCRdb holds only the in-frame ones, with some missing. Of around 150,000 clones in the sample, around 82% were seen once. Findings and limits, study-wide: Administration of tofacitinib significantly diminished scalp clonality and expanded CD8+ clones within the top 100.

This chain links TRBV7-9 with TRBJ2-2; 7 bases map to TRBD1. This specimen consisted of CD8+ T cells sorted from blood, obtained at week 4, from a patient treated with tofacitinib. The TCR comes from a human donor with alopecia areata. CDR3 nucleotides: TGTGCCAGCAGCACGACCGGGACAGCTCACACCGGGGAGCTGTTTTTT. This sequence encodes CASSTTGTAHTGELFF.